Listed below are T cell receptor beta chains from one sample, sequenced in a study of shared clonotypes between healthy human individuals. The data were produced by immunoSEQ multiplex PCR, yet TCRdb's version contains in-frame clones alone and is incomplete. Among approximately 2.1 million clones listed, more than 80% were seen once. Sample: naive CD4+ T cells from PBMCs. The receptors were sampled from a man aged 18 to 35 in good health. Some clones in this sample may be carry-over from other donors' samples. Each CDR3 is given with its conserved first and last residue. D genes are given only for firm matches. A clone size is listed for some rows: how often the clone was seen (once, few, many), or a class if it is expanded.

>15|TRBJ1-2|TRBV18|NA|TRBD1
TGTGCCAGCTCAGTAGTACCTCAGGGGGTCGATGGCTACACCTTC
CASSVVPQGVDGYTF
>16|TRBJ2-4|TRBV5-4|once|NA
TGTGCCAGCAGCAGCGGGACAGCTACCGGGCAAAACATTCAGTACTTC
CASSSGTATGQNIQYF
>13|TRBJ2-3|TRBV30|NA|NA
TGTGCCTGGACCCGACTAAGCACAGATACGCAGTATTTT
CAWTRLSTDTQYF
>17|TRBJ2-1|TRBV12-5|NA|TRBD2
TGTGCTAGTGGCCAAGGGACTAGCGGGAGAACGGTCAATGAGCAGTTCTTC
CASGQGTSGRTVNEQFF
>17|TRBJ2-7|TRBV28|NA|TRBD2
TGTGCCAGCAGTCCGCTAGCGGGAGAAACTATCGCCTACGAGCAGTACTTC
CASSPLAGETIAYEQYF
>15|TRBJ1-1|TRBV7-9|once|NA
TGTGCCAGCAGCTTAGTATCAGGGCCCCACACTGAAGCTTTCTTT
CASSLVSGPHTEAFF
>15|TRBJ1-1|TRBV4-2|once|NA
TGTGCCAGCAGCCCTAGACCGGGTAACGTTGCTGAAGCTTTCTTT
CASSPRPGNVAEAFF
>14|TRBJ1-2|TRBV19|NA|NA
TGTGCCAGTAGTATAGGCATACAGGCTCATGGCTACACCTTC
CASSIGIQAHGYTF
>13|TRBJ2-7|TRBV9|NA|NA
TGTGCCAGCAGCGCCACCGGGGCTGGCGAGCAGTACTTC
CASSATGAGEQYF
>14|TRBJ1-2|TRBV30|NA|NA
TGTGCCTGGAGTTATGGTCTTAAGGCAGCTGGCTACACCTTC
CAWSYGLKAAGYTF
>13|TRBJ2-7|TRBV19|NA|NA
TGTGCCAGTAGTAGGACAGTAAACTACGAGCAGTACTTC
CASSRTVNYEQYF
>12|TRBJ1-5|TRBV5-4|NA|NA
TGTGCCAGCAGCTTAAATGGGCAGCCCCAGCATTTT
CASSLNGQPQHF
>16|TRBJ2-7|TRBV11-2|NA|TRBD2
TGTGCCAGCAGCTCCCTAGCGGGATACCCTAGGTACGAGCAGTACTTC
CASSSLAGYPRYEQYF
>17|TRBJ2-2|TRBV9|NA|TRBD2
TGTGCCAGCAGCGTAGCTACAGCGGGAGTAATTACCGGGGAGCTGTTTTTT
CASSVATAGVITGELFF
>14|TRBJ2-3|TRBV5-1|NA|TRBD2
TGCGCCAGCAGAGAGCCTAGCGGGAGTGATACGCAGTATTTT
CASREPSGSDTQYF
>16|TRBJ2-1|TRBV4-2|NA|NA
TGTGCCAGCAGCCAAAAGGCCAGGGGGGGTCGGAATGAGCAGTTCTTC
CASSQKARGGRNEQFF
>14|TRBJ1-6|TRBV27|NA|NA
TGTGCCAGCAGTTTATCCGAGCGCGGTTCACCCCTCCACTTT
CASSLSERGSPLHF
>14|TRBJ1-2|TRBV7-9|NA|TRBD1
TGTGCCAGCAGCCTAACAGACAGGGGCAATGGCTACACCTTC
CASSLTDRGNGYTF
>13|TRBJ2-5|TRBV29-1|NA|NA
TGCAGCGTTGAGGGTCGGCACCAAGAGACCCAGTACTTC
CSVEGRHQETQYF
>13|TRBJ2-7|TRBV29-1|NA|NA
TGCAGCGTTGAGAACCCGTGGGGGGCGGAGCAGTACTTC
CSVENPWGAEQYF
>16|TRBJ2-2|TRBV9|NA|NA
TGTGCCAGCAGCGTAGCTGGGGCGTTTTCCACCGGGGAGCTGTTTTTT
CASSVAGAFSTGELFF
>14|TRBJ2-2|TRBV2|NA|TRBD1
TGTGCCAGCATCCCCGACAGGGAGACCGGGGAGCTGTTTTTT
CASIPDRETGELFF
>14|TRBJ2-3|TRBV10-3|NA|NA
TGTGCCATCAGTGAGTCAGACAGAACAGATACGCAGTATTTT
CAISESDRTDTQYF
>15|TRBJ2-5|TRBV6-1|NA|TRBD1
TGTGCCAGCAGTGAAGTTGTCAGGGGGCGTAAGACCCAGTACTTC
CASSEVVRGRKTQYF
>16|TRBJ2-7|TRBV5-1|NA|NA
TGCGCCAGCAGCTTGGCTCCCCAACAGGGCTCCTACGAGCAGTACTTC
CASSLAPQQGSYEQYF
>12|TRBJ1-1|TRBV12-5|NA|NA
TGTGCTAGTGGTTCTTCCGGACCCGGAGCTTTCTTT
CASGSSGPGAFF
>15|TRBJ1-5|TRBV30|NA|NA
TGTGCCTGGAGGTTAGGCACCGCAAGCCACCAGCCCCAGCATTTT
CAWRLGTASHQPQHF
>16|TRBJ2-1|TRBV4-3|NA|TRBD2
TGCGCCAGCAGCCAAGTTCGTGGGACTAGCGGGAGTGAGCAGTTCTTC
CASSQVRGTSGSEQFF
>16|TRBJ1-2|TRBV5-6|NA|NA
TGTGCCAGCAGATACTTGTCAGGGAGGGTCGACTATGGCTACACCTTC
CASRYLSGRVDYGYTF
>11|TRBJ2-7|TRBV20-1|once|NA
TGCAGTGCCTTTAGGGTCAACGAGCAGTACTTC
CSAFRVNEQYF
>15|TRBJ2-1|TRBV7-3|NA|TRBD2
TGTGCCAGCAGCTTAGGGACTAGCGGTAGGAGTGAGCAGTTCTTC
CASSLGTSGRSEQFF
>16|TRBJ2-1|TRBV5-1|NA|TRBD2
TGCGCCAGCAGCCCTCCAAGCGGGAGGGCCGGGAATGAGCAGTTCTTC
CASSPPSGRAGNEQFF
>15|TRBJ2-1|TRBV7-3|NA|NA
TGTGCCAGCAGCCCAGTGAAGCGGACCTACAATGAGCAGTTCTTC
CASSPVKRTYNEQFF
>13|TRBJ2-5|TRBV5-4|once|TRBD1
TGTGCCAGCAGCCGGGACAGCCAAGAGACCCAGTACTTC
CASSRDSQETQYF
>17|TRBJ2-1|TRBV19|NA|NA
TGTGCCAGTAGTATAGCTCATAGCGGAGGCGCCTACAATGAGCAGTTCTTC
CASSIAHSGGAYNEQFF
>11|TRBJ2-7|TRBV6-5|NA|NA
TGTGCCAGCGGTGGGGCTATCGAGCAGTACTTC
CASGGAIEQYF
>15|TRBJ2-5|TRBV6-5|NA|TRBD2
TGTGCCAGCAGAGCGGGAAGAGGGTACCAAGAGACCCAGTACTTC
CASRAGRGYQETQYF
>13|TRBJ1-5|TRBV28|NA|NA
TGTGCCAGCAGGGGGACTGTAGGCCAGCCCCAGCATTTT
CASRGTVGQPQHF
>14|TRBJ1-5|TRBV5-6|few|NA
TGTGCCAGCAGCTTGGGGACATTGGATCAGCCCCAGCATTTT
CASSLGTLDQPQHF
>12|TRBJ1-2|TRBV5-1|NA|NA
TGCGCCAGCAGCGGCGGGCTGTCTGGCTACACCTTC
CASSGGLSGYTF
>18|TRBJ2-3|TRBV4-1|NA|TRBD1
TGCGCCAGCAGCCAAGCACATTCCGGGACAGGGTATGCGGATACGCAGTATTTT
CASSQAHSGTGYADTQYF
>13|TRBJ1-6|TRBV7-2|NA|NA
TGTGCCAGCAGCTTAGAGCGGTCCGGACACATCCACTTT
CASSLERSGHIHF
>12|TRBJ1-2|TRBV6-1|NA|NA
TGTGCCAGCATCACCCAGGGCTATGGCTACACCTTC
CASITQGYGYTF
>16|TRBJ2-2|TRBV18|NA|NA
TGTGCCAGCTCACCGACCCGGGGACTCAACACCGGGGAGCTGTTTTTT
CASSPTRGLNTGELFF